In this sample, the clone carrying this T cell receptor beta chain turned up a few times. Its antigen is unknown. The data were taken from a study of T cells in lung cancer brain metastases. Libraries were prepared by immunoSEQ multiplex PCR; TCRdb keeps only in-frame clonotypes and omits some of them. The sample has 3,000 to 4,000 clones, about 89% seen once; the top ten hold around 2.7%. Overall study findings and caveats: Most clones were lesion-specific, with limited overlap between paired lesions (mean Morisita index approximately 0.24). Compared with paired primaries, brain metastases showed fewer unique productive clones (roughly 1,400 versus 4,700). Fragmented FFPE DNA may have left the infiltrating repertoire incompletely captured.

CDR1 is MNHNS, CDR2 SASEGT, per germline. The CDR3 runs to 12 residues. V was pared by 3 bases and J by 5 bases, with 7 bases between. This clonotype was obtained from a man aged 65 to 85 with non-small cell lung cancer. Sequencing used tumor tissue from the primary lung tumor. This chain uses TRBV6-1 with TRBJ1-1, with D unresolved. This CDR3 reads CASSEGVTEAFF. The CDR3 bases are TGTGCCAGCAGTGAGGGTGTGACTGAAGCTTTCTTT.